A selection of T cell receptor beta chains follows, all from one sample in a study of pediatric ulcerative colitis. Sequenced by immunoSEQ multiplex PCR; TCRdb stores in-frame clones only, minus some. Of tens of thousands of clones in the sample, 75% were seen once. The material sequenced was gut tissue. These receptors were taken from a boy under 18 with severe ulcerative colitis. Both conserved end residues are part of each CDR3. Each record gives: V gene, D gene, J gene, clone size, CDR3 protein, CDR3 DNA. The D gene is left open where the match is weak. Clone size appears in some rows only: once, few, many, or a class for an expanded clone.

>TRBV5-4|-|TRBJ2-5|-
CASRVGVQETQYF
TGTGCCAGCAGGGTAGGGGTCCAAGAGACCCAGTACTTC
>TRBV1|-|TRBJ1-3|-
CTSSNHRAAGNTIYF
TGCACCAGCAGCAATCACCGGGCCGCTGGAAACACCATATATTTT
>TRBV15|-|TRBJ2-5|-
CATSRTRGSGETQYF
TGTGCCACCAGCAGAACCCGGGGTAGTGGGGAGACCCAGTACTTC
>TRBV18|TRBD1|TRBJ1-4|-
CASSPQGTGNEKLFF
TGTGCCAGCTCACCTCAGGGGACAGGGAATGAAAAACTGTTTTTT
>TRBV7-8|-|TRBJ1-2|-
CASSPSRQILVDYTF
TGTGCCAGCAGCCCTTCGCGACAGATTCTAGTAGACTACACCTTC
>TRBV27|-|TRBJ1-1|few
CASSPAVGGYTEAFF
TGTGCCAGCAGTCCCGCGGTTGGGGGGTACACTGAAGCTTTCTTT
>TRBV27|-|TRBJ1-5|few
CASSLEFLGNQPQHF
TGTGCCAGCAGTTTAGAGTTTTTGGGCAATCAGCCCCAGCATTTT
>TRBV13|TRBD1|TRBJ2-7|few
CASSLPGQTYEQYF
TGTGCCAGCAGCTTACCGGGACAGACCTACGAGCAGTACTTC
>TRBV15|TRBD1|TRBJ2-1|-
CATSPTGTGYDNEQFF
TGTGCCACCAGCCCCACCGGGACAGGATATGACAATGAGCAGTTCTTC
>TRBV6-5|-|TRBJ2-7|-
CASSYGTAAYEQYF
TGTGCCAGCAGTTACGGGACGGCAGCCTACGAGCAGTACTTC
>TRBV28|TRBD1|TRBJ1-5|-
CASRPQGGNQPQHF
TGTGCCAGCAGGCCTCAGGGGGGCAATCAGCCCCAGCATTTT
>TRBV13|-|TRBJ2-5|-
CASSPQGGAGEETQYF
TGTGCCAGCAGCCCCCAAGGGGGGGCCGGGGAAGAGACCCAGTACTTC
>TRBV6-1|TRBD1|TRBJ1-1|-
CASRYQGEIAEAFF
TGTGCCAGCAGATACCAGGGGGAGATCGCTGAAGCTTTCTTT
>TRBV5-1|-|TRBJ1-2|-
CASSPGFSGANYGYTF
TGCGCCAGCAGCCCGGGTTTTTCAGGGGCTAACTATGGCTACACCTTC
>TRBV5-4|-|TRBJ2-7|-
CASSPQGGNEQYF
TGTGCCAGCAGCCCTCAAGGGGGTAACGAGCAGTACTTC
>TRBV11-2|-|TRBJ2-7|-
CASSRRAKQGPNYEQYF
TGTGCCAGCAGCAGACGCGCTAAACAGGGCCCAAACTACGAGCAGTACTTC
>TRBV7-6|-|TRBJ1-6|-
CASSSASNSPLHF
TGTGCCAGCAGCTCCGCGTCTAATTCACCCCTCCACTTT
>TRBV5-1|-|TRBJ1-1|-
CASSLTQNTEAFF
TGCGCCAGCAGCTTGACGCAGAACACTGAAGCTTTCTTT
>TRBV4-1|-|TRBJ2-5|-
CASSQERFGVETQYF
TGCGCCAGCAGCCAAGAGAGGTTCGGGGTCGAGACCCAGTACTTC
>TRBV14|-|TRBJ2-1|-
CASSQETQGYNEQFF
TGTGCCAGCAGCCAAGAAACCCAGGGTTACAATGAGCAGTTCTTC
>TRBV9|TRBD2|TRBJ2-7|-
CASSVEPSGGYEQYF
TGTGCCAGCAGCGTAGAGCCTAGCGGGGGCTACGAGCAGTACTTC
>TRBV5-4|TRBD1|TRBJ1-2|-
CASNSGTDFLYGYTF
TGTGCCAGCAACTCCGGGACAGATTTCCTCTATGGCTACACCTTC
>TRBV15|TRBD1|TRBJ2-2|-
CATSYRGSDRAPNTGELFF
TGTGCCACCAGCTACAGAGGCTCGGACAGGGCTCCGAACACCGGGGAGCTGTTTTTT
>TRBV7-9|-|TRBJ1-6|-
CASSLNQDGSPLHF
TGTGCCAGCAGCTTAAACCAAGACGGTTCACCCCTCCACTTT
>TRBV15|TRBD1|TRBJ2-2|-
CATSRTGTETGELFF
TGTGCCACCAGCAGGACCGGGACAGAAACCGGGGAGCTGTTTTTT
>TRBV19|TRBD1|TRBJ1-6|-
CATRLRGQGLLPLHF
TGTGCCACTAGGTTGAGGGGACAGGGTTTGTTGCCCCTCCACTTT
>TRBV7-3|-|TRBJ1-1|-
CASSRNLGQNTEAFF
TGTGCCAGCAGCCGAAACCTAGGACAGAACACTGAAGCTTTCTTT
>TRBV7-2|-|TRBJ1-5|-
CASSLVGGSNQPQHF
TGTGCCAGCAGCTTAGTGGGAGGCAGCAATCAGCCCCAGCATTTT
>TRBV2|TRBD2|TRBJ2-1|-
CASRDLLRTSGNNEQFF
TGTGCCAGCAGAGACCTATTACGGACTAGCGGCAACAATGAGCAGTTCTTC
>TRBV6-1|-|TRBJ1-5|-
CASEREVDSNQPQHF
TGTGCCAGCGAGCGTGAAGTTGATAGCAATCAGCCCCAGCATTTT
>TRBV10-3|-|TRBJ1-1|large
CAIRSTGMNTEAFF
TGTGCCATCAGGTCGACAGGTATGAACACTGAAGCTTTCTTT
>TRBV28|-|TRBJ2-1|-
CASSLYGDNPSNEQFF
TGTGCCAGCAGTTTATACGGGGACAACCCGTCCAATGAGCAGTTCTTC
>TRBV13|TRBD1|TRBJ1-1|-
CASSLNPTGGTEAFF
TGTGCCAGCAGCCTCAACCCGACAGGGGGAACTGAAGCTTTCTTT
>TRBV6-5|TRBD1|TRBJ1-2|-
CASSKDREYGYTF
TGTGCCAGCAGTAAGGACAGGGAGTATGGCTACACCTTC
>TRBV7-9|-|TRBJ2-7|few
CASSTRDSSYEQYF
TGTGCCAGCAGCACGCGGGACAGCTCCTACGAGCAGTACTTC
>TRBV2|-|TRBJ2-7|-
CASREQGLGGEQYF
TGTGCCAGCAGAGAACAGGGGCTGGGGGGCGAGCAGTACTTC
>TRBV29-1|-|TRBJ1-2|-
CSALDRHSNYGYTF
TGCAGCGCCCTTGACAGGCATAGTAACTATGGCTACACCTTC
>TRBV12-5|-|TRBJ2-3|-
CASGLSSTDTQYF
TGTGCTAGTGGTTTGTCATCGACAGATACGCAGTATTTT
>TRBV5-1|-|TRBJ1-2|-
CASSLAGDRMRDGYTF
TGCGCCAGCAGCTTGGCGGGGGATAGGATGAGGGACGGCTACACCTTC
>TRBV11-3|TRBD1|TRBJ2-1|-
CASSPRQGGDHYNEQFF
TGTGCCAGCAGCCCCCGACAGGGTGGGGATCACTACAATGAGCAGTTCTTC
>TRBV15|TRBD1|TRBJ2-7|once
CATSGVPGTDGGEQYF
TGTGCCACCAGCGGGGTGCCCGGGACAGACGGAGGAGAGCAGTACTTC